This T cell receptor (beta chain) emerged from a study of T cell changes during pregnancy in multiple sclerosis. This CDR3 has 18 residues. Unmatched junction bases numbered 9, after V lost 0 bases and J lost 2 bases. Germline assignment: CDR1 SGDLS and CDR2 YYNGEE. Assay used: immunoSEQ multiplex PCR; TCRdb lists only in-frame clones, some missing. Of 35,000 to 45,000 clones in the sample, roughly 85% were seen once. Source: CD4+ T cells from peripheral blood mononuclear cells, taken after pregnancy. The receptor was isolated from a female donor with multiple sclerosis, enrolled in a pregnancy study. This rearrangement joins TRBV9 to TRBJ2-5; 11 nucleotides align to TRBD2. The CDR3 sequence: CASSVAGGLAGGQETQYF. The CDR3 DNA follows: TGTGCCAGCAGCGTAGCCGGAGGGCTAGCGGGGGGACAAGAGACCCAGTACTTC.